This T cell receptor beta chain was obtained from a study of T cells in Graves' hyperthyroidism and ophthalmopathy. This clonotype was counted a few times. RNA transcripts served as the template for amplifying TCR beta CDR3 regions. Using the HTBI primer set, a first-round RT-PCR was run on the TCR CDR3. TCRdb redid the calling of the multiplex PCR reads with MiXCR, one entry per CDR3 protein. The sample has some 350,000 distinct CDR3 sequences; about a sixth are singletons. V trimming: 5 bases; J trimming: 2 bases; junction bases outside the gene matches: 18. CDR3 size: 20 residues. Germline V gene data show CDR1 as DFQATT and CDR2 as SNEGSKA (reference sequence). Diagnosis of hyperthyroidism was new in patients aged 18 to 65, and its duration was under 2 months. Lactation, pregnancy, other autoimmune disease or uncontrolled infection excluded patients.

This rearrangement joins TRBV20-1 to TRBJ2-4; 13 nucleotides align to TRBD2. Input material: blood. The receptor was isolated from a woman in her late teens or twenties with Graves' hyperthyroidism that later progressed to Graves' ophthalmopathy. The CDR3: CSAGPGGLAGRIRTKNIQYF. The CDR3 region has the DNA TGCAGTGCTGGACCGGGGGGACTAGCGGGAAGGATTAGGACCAAAAACATTCAGTACTTC.